The subject of this entry is one TCR beta chain. J lost 8 bases, V lost 6 bases, and 10 bases had no gene match. This CDR3 contains 13 residues. Looked up from germline, CDR1 is SGHNT and CDR2 is YYREEE (reference sequence). This sample was included in a study of blood T cell repertoires in COVID-19. Study-wide background: Samples representing acute and convalescent COVID-19 were sourced from the United States, Italy and Spain.

Those who participated ranged in age from roughly 18 to 100 years and resided in roughly 26 US areas. What the recovered Cohort 3 donors had was two negative PCRs, clearance, or symptom resolution. TCRdb's table, derived via immunoSEQ multiplex PCR, lists solely in-frame clones and lacks some. This table has 290,000 or so clones, 86% appearing once. The chain recombines TRBV5-4 with TRBJ1-1; 7 bases map to TRBD1. Sequencing used PBMCs or T cells enriched from blood (not recorded which). This TCR derives from a woman in her late teens or twenties who had recovered from COVID-19. For the CDR3, the DNA is TGTGCCAGCAACTCACAGGGGTCAGGGGAAGCTTTCTTT. Translating gives CASNSQGSGEAFF.